The 14 T cell receptor beta chains listed next were all sequenced from one sample in a study of T cell repertoires in cytomegalovirus infection (dated by TCRdb to about 2019). Sequenced on an Illumina HiSeq 1500. Clones were called with MiXCR by TCRdb after fastp trimmed the public reads at Q25, and only in-frame beta chains were retained. Each CDR3 protein gets just one entry, which takes the most common genes and DNA from the rows behind it. Across this sample there are over 450,000 distinct CDR3 sequences, with about 11% seen only once. The ten most abundant clones make up roughly 10% of the sample. The sample taken for sequencing was PBMCs. These receptors were collected from a human donor in good health (CMV status not recorded). Some clones in this sample may be carry-over from other donors' samples.

J is TRBJ1-5 and V is TRBV2; D call uncertain. The CDR3 has 14 amino acids. The V end lost 4 bases, the J end lost 0 bases, and 7 bases lay between the germline ends. In germline, CDR1 is SNHLY, CDR2 FYNNEI. The CDR3 sequence: CASSATDSNQPQHF. In DNA form, the CDR3 reads TGTGCCAGCAGTGCCACAGATAGCAATCAGCCCCAGCATTTT.

This clonotype was observed a handful of times. This rearrangement joins TRBV20-1 to TRBJ2-3; 8 nucleotides line up with TRBD2. The junction had 6 bases not matched to a gene; V was cut back by 1 base and J by 0 bases. The CDR3 totals 16 residues. Germline CDR1 reads DFQATT; CDR2 reads SNEGSKA (reference sequence). CDR3: CSARVSGGESTDTQYF. The CDR3 DNA reads TGCAGTGCTAGAGTTTCCGGGGGGGAGAGCACAGATACGCAGTATTTT.

The chain is built from TRBV2 and TRBJ2-5; D may be TRBD1 (6 bases). Germline V gives CDR1 SNHLY, CDR2 FYNNEI. The CDR3 totals 15 residues. Deletions cut 0 bases from V and 7 bases from J, with 15 bases between. In DNA form, the CDR3 reads TGTGCCAGCAGTGAAGCACCAGGGGCGTTCCGGACCCAGTACTTC. Translated: CASSEAPGAFRTQYF.

This clonotype showed up just a few times. Here the CDR3 reads CASSLDRSWTSHSGANVLTF. The CDR3 nucleotides read TGTGCCAGCAGCTTAGATAGGAGTTGGACTAGCCACTCTGGGGCCAACGTCCTGACTTTC. V and J are TRBV11-2 and TRBJ2-6, with 8 bases that match TRBD2. This CDR3 is 20 amino acids long. From germline, CDR1 is SGHAT and CDR2 FQNNGV. Trimming removed 0 bases from V and 0 bases from J; junction bases left unmatched: 10.

The gene calls are TRBV19 and TRBJ1-4; D uncertain. Looked up from germline, CDR1 is LNHDA and CDR2 is SQIVND (reference sequence). The V and J ends lost 6 bases and 0 bases respectively, with 8 bases between them. This CDR3 region has 14 residues. The CDR3 DNA reads as TGTGCCAGTAGGCCAGCTGCAACTAATGAAAAACTGTTTTTT. Protein product: CASRPAATNEKLFF.

The chain has TRBV29-1 and TRBJ2-5; the D gene could be TRBD1 or TRBD2 (6 bases each). The V gene lost 2 bases and the J gene lost 7 bases, with 26 bases spanning the gap. Germline loops: CDR1 SQVTM, CDR2 ANQGSEA. CDR3 length: 17 amino acids. As DNA, the CDR3 is TGCAGCGTTGAAAATGGGCCCCCGGAGGGGGTGTTGGGGACCCAGTACTTC. Translated, it gives CSVENGPPEGVLGTQYF.

This clonotype was recorded many times. V is TRBV11-2 and J is TRBJ1-5; 7 bases fit TRBD1. The CDR3 spans 13 residues. Trimming cost V 6 bases and J 5 bases; bases outside gene matches: 4. CDR1 SGHAT and CDR2 FQNNGV come from the germline V gene. The CDR3 loop reads CASSTGVDQPQHF. The CDR3 DNA reads TGTGCCAGCAGTACAGGGGTCGATCAGCCCCAGCATTTT.

This clonotype has ten or more counts. The V call is TRBV20-1, the J call TRBJ1-6; a possible D gene is TRBD1 (6 bases). The CDR3 consists of 14 residues. V lost 3 bases to trimming and J lost 4 bases, with 10 bases between them. Germline CDR1 and CDR2: DFQATT and SNEGSKA (reference sequence). DNA for the CDR3: TGCAGTGCTAGGGCAGGGGCTTATAATTCACCCCTCCACTTT. The encoded protein is CSARAGAYNSPLHF.

The chain uses TRBV6-4 and TRBJ2-1; 9 nucleotides agree with TRBD2. Germline CDR1 is MRHNA and CDR2 is SNTAGT. J was trimmed by 2 bases and V by 4 bases; bases with no gene match: 3. This CDR3 spans 15 amino acids. In DNA, the CDR3 is TGTGCCAGCAGTGTTGAGCGGGGGGCCTACAATGAGCAGTTCTTC. It is translated as CASSVERGAYNEQFF.

CDR3 region: CASSPTGRYGYTF. In nucleotides, the CDR3 is TGCGCCAGCAGCCCGACAGGACGCTATGGCTACACCTTC. This chain uses TRBV5-1 with TRBJ1-2; TRBD1 is a possible D gene (6 bases). Germline CDR1 is SGHRS and CDR2 is YFSETQ. Between the trimmed V and J ends, which lost 4 bases and 4 bases, there was a span of 11 bases. CDR3 length equals 13 residues.

The chain links TRBV15 to TRBJ2-7; D possibly corresponds to TRBD2 (6 bases). The CDR3 consists of 14 residues. Germline V gives CDR1 LNHNV, CDR2 YYDKDF (reference sequence). Deletions cut 5 bases from V and 5 bases from J, with 16 bases between. CDR3 sequence: CATSSGGQIHEQYF. CDR3 DNA sequence: TGTGCCACCAGCTCCGGAGGGCAGATCCACGAGCAGTACTTC.

This clonotype was seen at least ten times. J is TRBJ1-3 and V is TRBV18; no clear D gene. This CDR3 is built from 15 residues. V was trimmed by 0 bases and J by 0 bases, leaving 6 bases between them. Germline CDR1 KGHSH, CDR2 LQKENI. The CDR3 sequence is CASSPPGFSGNTIYF. In nucleotides, the CDR3 is TGTGCCAGCTCACCACCGGGGTTCTCTGGAAACACCATATATTTT.

Many counts were recorded for this clonotype. The CDR3 DNA follows: TGCAGTGCTAGTCGGGCTTCGGGTAGTCTAGCGGGAATCTACGAGCAGTACTTC. It encodes CSASRASGSLAGIYEQYF. The chain employs TRBV20-1 and TRBJ2-7; the match to TRBD2 covers 9 bases. With V trimmed by 3 bases and J by 3 bases, 18 bases remained unmatched. The CDR3 covers 18 residues. The germline gives CDR1 DFQATT, CDR2 SNEGSKA (reference sequence).

The table lists this clonotype with many counts. The chain carries TRBV28 and TRBJ1-1; 7 nucleotides match TRBD1. J lost 1 base, V lost 10 bases, and 6 bases had no gene match. This CDR3 is 13 amino acids long. CDR1 and CDR2 from the germline V gene are MDHEN and SYDVKM. This CDR3 reads CATQGVTNTEAFF. DNA for the CDR3: TGTGCCACGCAGGGGGTGACGAACACTGAAGCTTTCTTT.